This T cell receptor (beta chain) was observed in a study of cytomegalovirus exposure and HLA in healthy donors. Study information: The approximately 130 validation repertoires and the approximately 700 first-cohort repertoires shared a platform, a later analysis reported.

Remarks on this clone: Its specificity is not known.

The ends were cut back, 0 bases at V and 4 bases at J, with 7 bases in the middle. The CDR3 runs to 13 residues. Germline CDR1 GTSNPN, CDR2 SVGIG (reference sequence). Study-wide points: Reports showed the classifier diagnosing cytomegalovirus status with high specificity and sensitivity. Researchers catalogued around 150 TCR beta chains as cytomegalovirus-associated. A subsequent analysis found that TCR clusters from the first cohort also tended to co-occur in the 90 to 150 validation repertoires, with roughly 95% of cluster scores above 0.

The table came from immunoSEQ multiplex PCR; TCRdb's copy has only in-frame clones and leaves some out. The sample records under 200,000 clones, under 90% being singletons. What was sequenced was PBMCs. This sequence was found in a woman aged 18-30 years in good health and CMV-seropositive. The genes are TRBV30 and TRBJ2-1; no reliable D call. CDR3 residues: CAWSVGEYNEQFF. CDR3 sequence (DNA): TGTGCCTGGAGTGTAGGAGAATACAATGAGCAGTTCTTC. The variable domain in full, completed from reference TRBV30 and TRBJ2-1, reads SQTIHQWPATLVQPVGSPLSLECTVEGTSNPNLYWYRQAAGRGLQLLFYSVGIGQISSEVPQNLSASRPQDRQFILSSKKLLLSDSGFYLCAWSVGEYNEQFFGPGTRLTVL.